One and the same sample provided the 23 T cell receptor beta chains below, sequenced in a study of neoadjuvant nivolumab and ipilimumab in lung cancer. Repertoires were generated with immunoSEQ multiplex PCR, while TCRdb's copy carries only in-frame clones and drops some. The table records under 50,000 clones, roughly 91% of them present only once. Sequenced material: blood, taken before neoadjuvant nivolumab, alone or with ipilimumab. These receptors originate from an adult with non-small cell lung cancer. Some clones in this sample may be carry-over from other donors' samples.

This chain links TRBV6-5 with TRBJ1-5, with 7 bases fitting TRBD1. The V gene's germline CDR1 is MNHEY and CDR2 SVGAGI. Trimming cost V 4 bases and J 1 base; bases outside gene matches: 1. The CDR3 totals 14 residues. The CDR3 DNA follows: TGTGCCAGCAGTTCGACAGGGAGCAATCAGCCCCAGCATTTT. It yields the protein CASSSTGSNQPQHF.

This sequence joins TRBV29-1 and TRBJ2-3; 9 positions agree with TRBD1. J was trimmed by 2 bases and V by 6 bases; bases with no gene match: 3. This CDR3 has 13 residues. Germline V gene lookup returns CDR1 SQVTM and CDR2 ANQGSEA. The CDR3 spells CSVGTGSTDTQYF. The CDR3 DNA reads as TGCAGCGTAGGGACAGGGTCCACAGATACGCAGTATTTT.

This chain links TRBV4-3 with TRBJ2-3, with TRBD2 matching 8 bases. The germline CDR1 and CDR2 sequences are LGHNA and YSLEER. CDR3 size: 15 residues. The J segment lost 0 bases and the V segment lost 4 bases, leaving 3 bases of the junction unmatched. DNA for the CDR3: TGCGCCAGCAGCCTACGACTAGCGAGCACAGATACGCAGTATTTT. It codes for CASSLRLASTDTQYF.

This chain joins TRBV2 and TRBJ1-4; possible D gene TRBD1, 5 bases. There are 14 residues in the CDR3. The germline gives CDR1 SNHLY, CDR2 FYNNEI. Trimming left V 8 bases short and J 4 bases short, with 14 bases between. For the CDR3, the DNA is TGTGCCAGCGCCCCAGGGTCCCTTAATGAAAAACTGTTTTTT. Its protein is CASAPGSLNEKLFF.

The V and J genes are TRBV30 and TRBJ2-2, with a possible D match to TRBD2 (6 bases). Germline V CDR1 and CDR2: GTSNPN, SVGIG (reference sequence). The CDR3 is 14 amino acids. Between the trimmed V and J ends, which lost 2 bases and 4 bases, there was a span of 11 bases. The DNA of the CDR3 is TGTGCCTGGAGTTCCCCCGGGGGCACCGGGGAGCTGTTTTTT. Translating it yields CAWSSPGGTGELFF.

The chain is built from TRBV19 and TRBJ1-3; D unresolved. Trimming removed 7 bases from V and 1 base from J, with 17 bases in between. CDR1 is LNHDA, CDR2 SQIVND, per germline (reference sequence). The CDR3 consists of 16 residues. This CDR3 is CASIVRHAGSGNTIYF. DNA of the CDR3: TGTGCCAGTATCGTGCGACATGCGGGGTCTGGAAACACCATATATTTT.

This chain connects TRBV29-1 to TRBJ2-7; weak D call: TRBD1 (6 bases). CDR1 and CDR2 (germline): SQVTM, ANQGSEA. The CDR3 is 13 amino acids. V was pared by 1 base and J by 3 bases, with 10 bases between. The CDR3: CSVEGVGGYEQYF. CDR3 in DNA: TGCAGCGTTGAAGGTGTAGGGGGCTACGAGCAGTACTTC.

The V and J genes are TRBV5-4 and TRBJ2-7, with D perhaps TRBD2 (5 bases). V was trimmed by 4 bases and J by 3 bases, leaving 11 bases between them. Germline CDR1 SGHNT, CDR2 YYREEE (reference sequence). CDR3 length: 13 amino acids. The CDR3, as DNA: TGTGCCAGCAGCCCCAGAGGGAGCTACGAGCAGTACTTC. It is translated as CASSPRGSYEQYF.

V gene TRBV11-2 combines with J gene TRBJ2-2; the D call may be TRBD1 or TRBD2 (5 bases each). The CDR3 has 14 residues. V was shortened by 8 bases and J by 0 bases, with 10 bases between the two germline ends. Germline CDR1 and CDR2: SGHAT and FQNNGV. CDR3 nucleotides: TGTGCCAGCGGCCGGGACGCGAACACCGGGGAGCTGTTTTTT. Residues: CASGRDANTGELFF.

The rearrangement links TRBV5-4 to TRBJ2-3, with 12 bases fitting TRBD2. V lost 3 bases and J lost 5; bases outside the gene matches: 4. The germline V gene encodes CDR1 SGHNT and CDR2 YYREEE (reference sequence). The CDR3 length is 15 residues. For the CDR3, the DNA is TGTGCCAGCAGCTCGACTAGCGGGAGTGTAGATACGCAGTATTTT. Its translation: CASSSTSGSVDTQYF.

The V call is TRBV5-4, the J call TRBJ2-7, with no clear D. The CDR3 consists of 12 residues. Per the germline V gene, CDR1 is SGHNT and CDR2 is YYREEE (reference sequence). Trimming cost V 0 bases and J 7 bases, with 8 bases left between them. The CDR3 loop reads CASSLANREQYF. CDR3 bases: TGTGCCAGCAGCTTGGCCAACCGGGAGCAGTACTTC.

The V call is TRBV6-5, the J call TRBJ1-2; D is uncertain. The CDR3 covers 12 residues. Germline V gene sequence: CDR1 MNHEY, CDR2 SVGAGI. V lost 4 bases and J lost 6, with 9 bases in between. DNA of the CDR3: TGTGCCAGCAGTTCCTCCCCAGATGGCTACACCTTC. It is translated as CASSSSPDGYTF.

The chain carries TRBV11-2 and TRBJ1-1, with 8 bases identical to TRBD1. Germline V CDR1 and CDR2: SGHAT, FQNNGV. This CDR3 region has 14 residues. With 5 bases clipped from V and 7 bases from J, the junction kept 9 bases outside the gene matches. CDR3 loop: CASSHWDRPFEAFF. The CDR3 DNA follows: TGTGCCAGCAGCCACTGGGACAGGCCATTTGAAGCTTTCTTT.

The chain couples TRBV4-1 to TRBJ2-7; D is possibly TRBD1 or TRBD2 (5 bases each). CDR1 is MGHRA, CDR2 YSYEKL, per germline. The length of the CDR3 is 15 residues. Deletions cut 5 bases from V and 2 bases from J, with 16 bases between. The CDR3 DNA reads TGCGCCAGCAGCTACCCGGGACGGCGAACCTACGAGCAGTACTTC. It translates to CASSYPGRRTYEQYF.

The rearrangement joins TRBV30 to TRBJ2-1; TRBD1 aligns across 9 bases. CDR3 length equals 14 residues. With 2 bases clipped from V and 7 bases from J, the junction kept 6 bases outside the gene matches. Looked up from germline, CDR1 is GTSNPN and CDR2 is SVGIG (reference sequence). CDR3 loop: CAWSSFGQGNEQFF. The CDR3 DNA reads TGTGCCTGGAGTTCTTTCGGACAGGGGAATGAGCAGTTCTTC.

The chain recombines TRBV4-3 with TRBJ2-7, with D possibly TRBD2 on 5 matching bases. This CDR3 is 14 amino acids long. V lost 1 base and J lost 2, with 9 bases in between. Germline V gives CDR1 LGHNA, CDR2 YSLEER. The CDR3 spells CASSQVAGTYEQYF. The CDR3 DNA follows: TGCGCCAGCAGCCAAGTGGCCGGGACCTACGAGCAGTACTTC.

This chain joins TRBV5-1 and TRBJ2-1; tentatively, D is TRBD1 or TRBD2 (5 bases each). The CDR3 extends over 13 amino acids. Trimming took off 1 base at V and 8 bases at J, with 10 bases between the two ends. Looked up from germline, CDR1 is SGHRS and CDR2 is YFSETQ. The CDR3 reads CASSLIRDHEQFF. CDR3 coding DNA: TGCGCCAGCAGCTTGATAAGGGACCATGAGCAGTTCTTC.

The chain recombines TRBV2 with TRBJ2-7; possibly TRBD2 for D (6 bases). CDR1 is SNHLY, CDR2 FYNNEI, per germline. The V gene lost 10 bases and the J gene lost 0 bases, with 13 bases spanning the gap. The CDR3 is made up of 13 amino acids. CDR3 DNA: TGTGCCACCGGTAGGGAGGTCTCCTACGAGCAGTACTTC. Amino acid sequence: CATGREVSYEQYF.

This clone has only one observation. J is TRBJ2-3 and V is TRBV4-3, with a possible D match to TRBD2 (5 bases). The CDR3 extends over 15 amino acids. The V gene's germline CDR1 is LGHNA and CDR2 YSLEER. Trimming removed 2 bases from V and 4 bases from J, with 13 bases in between. CDR3 DNA sequence: TGCGCCAGCAGCCAACAGACTACCATCTCAGATACGCAGTATTTT. Amino acids: CASSQQTTISDTQYF.

The CDR3 DNA reads TGTGCCAGCGAAAGGCTAGCGGGAGAGGTTACGCAGTATTTT. Its translation is CASERLAGEVTQYF. The V gene is TRBV7-2, the J gene TRBJ2-3, with 10 bases matching TRBD2. Unmatched junction bases numbered 10, after V lost 8 bases and J lost 8 bases. Germline V gene lookup returns CDR1 SGHTA and CDR2 FQGNSA. The CDR3 sequence is 14 residues long.

This clone was found once. The chain joins TRBV5-1 to TRBJ2-2; D gene unclear. V lost 3 bases and J 0 bases, leaving 6 bases between the germline ends. From germline, CDR1 is SGHRS and CDR2 YFSETQ. This CDR3 spans 14 amino acids. In nucleotides, the CDR3 is TGCGCCAGCAGCTGGGTTACGAACACCGGGGAGCTGTTTTTT. It encodes CASSWVTNTGELFF.

The chain employs TRBV5-1 and TRBJ2-1; 9 bases line up with TRBD2. V lost 7 bases, J lost 1 base, and 3 bases stayed unmatched. The CDR3 covers 14 residues. Germline CDR1 and CDR2: SGHRS and YFSETQ. The CDR3 sequence is CASGLAGSYNEQFF. In DNA form, the CDR3 reads TGCGCCAGCGGGCTAGCGGGATCCTACAATGAGCAGTTCTTC. Based on the CDR3 plus reference TRBV5-1 and TRBJ2-1, the full variable domain is KAGVTQTPRYLIKTRGQQVTLSCSPISGHRSVSWYQQTPGQGLQFLFEYFSETQRNKGNFPGRFSGRQFSNSRSEMNVSTLELGDSALYLCASGLAGSYNEQFFGPGTRLTVL.

The chain is built from TRBV6-1 and TRBJ2-3; a weak D match, TRBD1 (5 bases). The CDR3 sequence is 14 residues long. CDR1 and CDR2 from the germline V gene are MNHNS and SASEGT. Trimming took off 8 bases at V and 0 bases at J, with 12 bases between the two ends. DNA for the CDR3: TGTGCCAGCGGGCAGGGTCTTAGCACAGATACGCAGTATTTT. This sequence encodes CASGQGLSTDTQYF.